This T cell receptor beta chain stems from a study of T cells in localized non-small cell lung cancer. General observations from the study: For the top 100 tumor clones, a median roughly 56 also appeared in adjacent lung. Higher blood T cell density tracked longer overall survival.

Data came from immunoSEQ multiplex PCR; TCRdb stores just in-frame clones and leaves some out. The table records some 38,000 clones, about nine tenths of them present only once. Turning to this clone: Its antigen is undetermined.

Germline V lookup: CDR1 MNHEY, CDR2 SVGAGI. The CDR3 covers 13 residues. V shed 2 bases and J 8 bases; nucleotides not matched to a gene: 2. The sequence was obtained from a male donor aged 60 or older with stage II lung adenocarcinoma. The gene calls are TRBV6-5 and TRBJ2-2, with 7 bases fitting TRBD2. The source material was peripheral blood mononuclear cells, sampled before any cancer treatment. CDR3 amino acids: CASSYPAGGELFF. The CDR3 nucleotides are TGTGCCAGCAGTTACCCAGCGGGAGGGGAGCTGTTTTTT.